Sequencing of this T cell receptor beta chain was carried out in a study of blood T cell repertoires in COVID-19. Study-wide context: Acute and convalescent COVID-19 samples came from the United States, Italy and Spain.

Trimming removed 1 base from V and 6 bases from J; junction bases left unmatched: 6. Germline V lookup: CDR1 LGHDT, CDR2 YNNKEL (reference sequence). This CDR3 contains 16 residues. TCRdb's copy holds only in-frame clones and misses some; the assay was immunoSEQ multiplex PCR. The sample contains about 180,000 clones, 86% of which appear only once. Sequencing was performed on peripheral blood. The chain has TRBV3-1 (or the pseudogene TRBV3-2) and TRBJ2-2; 9 nucleotides align to TRBD2. The clonotype comes from a man in his fifties or sixties with active or convalescent COVID-19. The chain's CDR3 is CASSQVSGRSPGELFF. DNA for the CDR3: TGTGCCAGCAGCCAAGTCAGCGGGAGGTCGCCCGGGGAGCTGTTTTTT.